This T cell receptor (beta chain) originates from a study of blood T cell repertoires in COVID-19. Germline CDR1 and CDR2: SGHTA and FQGNSA. V lost 3 bases and J 4 bases, leaving 12 bases between the germline ends. This CDR3 comprises 14 residues. Original methodology: Amplification from reference gene primers served as the basis for estimated nucleated cell counts. Sequenced by immunoSEQ multiplex PCR; TCRdb stores in-frame clones only, minus some. D and trimming come from the DNA, and the V and J calls and clone size come from that table. The sample holds over 350,000 clones, around 90% seen once. Cohorts were based on clinical histories the participants reported. Recovered participants had two consecutive negative NP/OP PCR tests, healthcare professional clearance, or symptom resolution.

The chain links TRBV7-2 to TRBJ1-1; no clear D gene. This clonotype was obtained from a woman aged 18-29 years who had recovered from COVID-19. The sequenced material came from PBMCs or T cells enriched from blood (not recorded which). Here the CDR3 DNA reads TGTGCCAGCAGCTTGCCGAGCTTGGTCACTGAAGCTTTCTTT. It encodes CASSLPSLVTEAFF. Full variable domain (remainder filled in from reference TRBV7-2 and TRBJ1-1): GAGVSQSPSNKVTEKGKDVELRCDPISGHTALYWYRQSLGQGLEFLIYFQGNSAPDKSGLPSDRFSAERTGGSVSTLTIQRTQQEDSAVYLCASSLPSLVTEAFFGQGTRLTVV.